This T cell receptor (beta chain) was observed in a study of blood T cell repertoires in COVID-19. Overall study context: The samples span acute and convalescent COVID-19 from the United States, Italy and Spain. PBMCs, B-cell-depleted T cells, or T cells were the source of the cDNA or gDNA that made up the material.

V lost 6 bases to trimming and J lost 2 bases; unmatched junction nucleotides: 9. The length of the CDR3 is 16 residues. Germline-derived CDR1 and CDR2 are SGHTA and FQGNSA. Authors' methods: Using reference gene primer amplification, nucleated cell counts were estimated. This table comes from immunoSEQ multiplex PCR, and its TCRdb copy is limited to in-frame clones, with some not included. The V and J calls and clone size were taken over from that table, and D and trimming were inferred from the DNA. The sample records under 200,000 clones, around 83% being singletons. The sequenced sample consisted of peripheral blood. V and J are TRBV7-2 and TRBJ2-7, with 11 bases identical to TRBD2. The TCR comes from a woman in her seventies who had recovered from COVID-19. This CDR3 is CASRRTSGSTAYEQYF. In DNA, the CDR3 is TGTGCCAGCAGGAGGACTAGCGGGTCGACTGCCTACGAGCAGTACTTC.